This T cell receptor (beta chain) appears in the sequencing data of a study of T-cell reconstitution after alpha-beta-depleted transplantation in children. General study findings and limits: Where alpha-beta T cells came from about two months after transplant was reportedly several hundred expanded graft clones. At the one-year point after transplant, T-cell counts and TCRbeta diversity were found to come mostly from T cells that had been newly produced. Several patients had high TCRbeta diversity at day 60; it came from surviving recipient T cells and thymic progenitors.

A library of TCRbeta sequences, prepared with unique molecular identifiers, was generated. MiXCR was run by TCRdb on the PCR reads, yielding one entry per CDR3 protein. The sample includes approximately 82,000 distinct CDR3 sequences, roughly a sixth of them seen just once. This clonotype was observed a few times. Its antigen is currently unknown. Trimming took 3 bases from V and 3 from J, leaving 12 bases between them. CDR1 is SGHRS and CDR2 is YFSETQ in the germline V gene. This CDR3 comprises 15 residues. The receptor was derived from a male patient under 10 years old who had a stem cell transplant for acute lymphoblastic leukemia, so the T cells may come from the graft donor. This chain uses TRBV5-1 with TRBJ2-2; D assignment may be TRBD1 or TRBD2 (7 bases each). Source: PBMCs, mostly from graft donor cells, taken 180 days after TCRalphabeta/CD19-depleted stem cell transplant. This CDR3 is CASSSSGGDTGELFF. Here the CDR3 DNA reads TGCGCCAGCAGCTCTTCAGGGGGGGACACCGGGGAGCTGTTTTTT.